This TCR beta chain was found in a study of blood T cell repertoires in COVID-19. Study details: From the United States, Italy and Spain came samples of acute and convalescent COVID-19. PBMCs, B-cell-depleted T cells, or T cells provided the cDNA or gDNA that made up the material.

Trimming left V 4 bases short and J 7 bases short, with 17 bases between. This CDR3 is built from 14 residues. Per the germline V gene, CDR1 is MGHRA and CDR2 is YSYEKL. Methods used by the authors: Estimation of nucleated cell counts relied on the amplification of reference gene primers. Produced via immunoSEQ multiplex PCR; TCRdb's table is partial and in-frame only. D and trimming come from the DNA, and the V and J calls and clone size come from that table. The sample includes about 200,000 clones, about 79% of them seen just once. This chain connects TRBV4-1 to TRBJ2-7, with D perhaps matching TRBD2 (6 bases). The sequence derives from a human donor in a cohort sampled during active COVID-19. Sequencing was performed on peripheral blood. This CDR3 is CASSPDYQSPEQYF. CDR3 sequence (DNA): TGCGCCAGCAGCCCGGACTACCAATCGCCGGAGCAGTACTTC.